This record looks at one TCR beta chain sequence and its context. Which antigen it targets is not known. No base quality information exists; no much larger clone differs at one position. This sample is part of a study of cytomegalovirus exposure and HLA in healthy donors (dated by TCRdb to 2015 to 2018). About the investigation overall: In an earlier analysis of approximately 640 of the donors, 250 to 350 Gb of sequence data and approximately 100 million unique TCR beta sequences from about 180 million T cells were reported. In the later analysis, no new phenotypic data were used to find candidate immune exposures; instead, reliance was placed on TCR beta sequences and their occurrence across donors. A later analysis re-analyzed previously published TCR beta repertoires from 650 to 800 donors and added high-resolution HLA genotyping to study TCR occurrence patterns. Genome-wide SNP genotypes for about 65% of the roughly 670 donors were used in a later genetic analysis, which treated that subset as a discovery cohort. The genetic ancestry cluster associated with self-reported Caucasian donors included roughly 84% of the approximately 430 genotyped donors. The number of donors typed differed by locus, with about 629-630 for A, B, C, DRB1 and DQB1, more than 500 for DQA1, over 600 for DPA1, and around 450 for DPB1. All discovery cohort repertoires had been generated using a single sequencing platform. In an earlier analysis of a few hundred of the donors, high-throughput TCR beta sequencing was used to judge whether each TCR beta V gene segment behaved as functional or pseudogenic. The T cell repertoires of some 700 subjects were profiled by immunosequencing and related to cytomegalovirus serostatus. The study aimed to test whether signatures of past pathogen exposure could be identified by cataloging public T cell receptors. Among over 350 genotyped donors of the cohort, an average of around 240,000 unique TCR beta nucleotide sequences were sequenced per donor, roughly 20% of them non-productive. An early release that covered about 600 HLA-typed donors contained about 300 gigabases of sequencing data and tens of millions of unique TCR sequences. Four or five DR-DQ haplotypes were handled as single units for association and clustering because linkage in the cohort was strong. Besides the first cohort of 666 subjects, a separate validation cohort made up of around 120 different subjects was used. Both class I and class II loci were covered by HLA typing, at four-digit resolution. Donor age, sex, ethnicity and CMV serostatus were compiled together with the repertoire data. The study combined high-throughput TCR immunosequencing, statistical association of individual TCRs with disease status, and machine learning to predict cytomegalovirus infection status.

The library was built by means of the immunoSEQ multiplex PCR assay. For the multiplex PCR, a mixture combining 60 forward primers for TCR Vbeta segments and 13 reverse primers for TCR Jbeta segments was used. The CDR3 region of rearranged TCR beta genes was amplified from genomic DNA with a multiplex PCR assay. Amplified TCR beta libraries were sequenced as 87-base-pair reads on the Illumina HiSeq System. Under the source paper's analysis protocol: A later analysis tallied around 82 million unique TCR beta chains across the 666 repertoires, and some 10 million of those chains were shared by two or more donors. Raw reads were error-corrected and collapsed into unique sequences by a nearest-neighbor algorithm in which closely related sequences were merged to remove PCR and sequencing errors. V, D and J gene segments were assigned by aligning CDR3 sequences to IMGT reference sequences. Each retained sequence needed at least a six-nucleotide match to both a V gene segment and a J gene segment. Rearrangements were classified as productive when the CDR3 lacked stop codons and remained in frame with V and J, and all other rearrangements were classified as non-productive. CDR3 was defined according to IMGT convention as the region running from the second conserved V-encoded cysteine to the conserved J-encoded phenylalanine. In an earlier analysis of around 640 of the donors, sequences lacking an unambiguous match to a single V gene segment were excluded. In an earlier analysis of roughly 600 of the donors, a V segment was called functional when productive rearrangements were above 56.7%, and segregating when the standard deviation between donors exceeded 5%. A statistical classification framework was built for diagnosing cytomegalovirus status from the catalog of TCR beta chain sequences. V and J gene assignment, in a later analysis, came from comparing TCR nucleotide sequences with IMGT/GENE-DB human TR gene sequences. The TCRdist pipeline was used in a later analysis to assign CDR3 sequences and most-parsimonious VDJ recombination scenarios. A later analysis defined each TCR beta chain by its CDR3 amino acid sequence plus V-gene family, and excluded reads lacking a unique V-gene family. A later analysis removed 500 to 600 highly shared, low-generation-probability nucleotide sequences to deal with suspected cross-contamination and a sequencing artifact. For each public chain, a later analysis derived a clonal expansion index from normalized ranks of inferred template counts within each repertoire. Generation probabilities in a later analysis came from a VDJ recombination model fitted to out-of-frame rearrangements, and those results were checked against IGoR. A later analysis scored TCR-TCR, TCR-HLA and TCR-CMV co-occurrence with hypergeometric tests, applying a repertoire-size bias correction to TCR pairs. In a later analysis, false discovery rates were estimated by permuting HLA or CMV assignments 20 times. A later analysis grouped co-occurring TCRs with DBSCAN, adding TCRdist sequence similarity when clustering within HLA-allele-positive subsets. Repertoires with fewer than 30,000 or more than 120,000 public chains, plus five repertoires with anomalous nucleotide sharing, were excluded from co-occurrence clustering. The table was pulled from immuneACCESS by TCRdb, which kept in-frame rearrangements only. Such tables lose some clones; where checked, under half of the loss comes from unresolved V genes, and the rest has no known cause. V, J and clone size were drawn from that table, and D and trimming were deduced from the DNA. This sample holds about 73,000 clones; 60% to 85% were observed only once. Clones ranked in the top ten supply under 15% of the sample.

V loses 1 base at its end and J loses 3 bases; junction bases beyond the gene matches: 4. The CDR3 holds 15 amino acids from the cysteine to the phenylalanine. Here the CDR3 DNA is all that survives: 45 bases in frame from base 1. CDR1 is given as SGHTA and CDR2 as FQGNSA, both from the germline V gene. The cohort was made up of approximately 670 healthy bone marrow donors. At the time of sampling, every cohort member was nominally healthy, though immune exposures that went unrecorded were likely present. The donor tested CMV seronegative and was one of the 352 seronegative cohort members. Each donor provided a peripheral blood sample, and peripheral blood mononuclear cells were used for TCR beta sequencing. The Qiagen DNeasy Blood Extraction Kit was used to extract genomic DNA from the blood cell samples. The full study reports these points: The classifier was reported to diagnose cytomegalovirus status with high specificity and sensitivity in both the original and validation cohorts. A later analysis reported that several top co-occurrence clusters appeared linked to parvovirus B19, influenza, CMV and Epstein-Barr virus. In an earlier analysis of roughly 560 of the donors, most TCR beta V segments were observed in productive rearrangements about 90% or about 30% of the time, broadly matching IMGT annotations. While some public TCRs were present in many individuals, most TCR sequences turned up only very rarely across donors. Because HLA typing was missing for some donors at each locus, association tests included only the typed subset. In vitro tests confirmed that three of the cytomegalovirus-associated TCR beta chains recognize cytomegalovirus antigens. Compared with equally common non-associated chains, HLA-associated TCR beta chains in a later analysis were more clonally expanded and had lower generation probabilities. A later analysis associated 16,951 TCR beta sequences with specific HLA alleles at a false discovery rate of 0.05. Roughly uniform sequencing depth across donors was assumed in presence/absence analyses, although this assumption may not hold. Because counts were too low, roughly 17 rarely observed V segments, including chromosome 9 orphons, were left out of the earlier analysis of several hundred of the donors. When HLA alleles, especially DR and DQ, strongly co-occurred, attributing TCR associations to individual alleles was difficult. A cluster of highly shared sequence variants was judged likely to be a technical artifact of the sequencing pipeline. The 87-base-pair reads could not distinguish some IMGT-functional V segments, including TRBV6-2 and TRBV6-3, so those segments were excluded. For the cohort, immune exposure information was limited to CMV serostatus. The study listed approximately 160 TCR beta chains as associated with cytomegalovirus. Compared with the 666-donor mean, donors in an Asian-associated ancestry cluster had fewer N-insertions in productive TCRs, according to a later genetic analysis. According to the authors, the approach could potentially be generalized to other disease states and immunological phenotypes. Linkage disequilibrium might explain the correlated functional status among segregating V segments, but an unknown experimental factor could not be excluded. This cohort had only TCR beta chains sequenced, and the lack of alpha or paired-chain data limited which features could be detected. In a later analysis, TCR association rates were found to vary across HLA loci, with the most associated TCRs seen for DRB1 alleles and the fewest for HLA-C alleles. In a later analysis, most CMV-associated TCR beta chains were found to appear HLA-restricted, with HLA associations seemingly driven largely by CMV exposure. V-gene and J-gene trimming of TCR beta chains was associated with a missense DCLRE1C variant in a later genetic analysis, and the association was replicated in an independent cohort. A further reported finding was that TCR beta sequences accurately predicted the HLA-A and HLA-B alleles for most subjects in the first cohort.

The sequence derives from a man in his 70s in good health and CMV-seronegative. Here the chain combines TRBV7-2 and TRBJ2-3, and 7 bases in between align with TRBD2. Sequencing was carried out using PBMCs. CDR3 loop: CASSLVGSGTDTQYF. The nucleotide sequence reads as follows: TGTGCCAGCAGCTTAGTAGGTAGCGGGACAGATACGCAGTATTTT. This CDR3, with the reference TRBV7-2 and TRBJ2-3 proteins standing in past its ends, gives the full variable domain GAGVSQSPSNKVTEKGKDVELRCDPISGHTALYWYRQSLGQGLEFLIYFQGNSAPDKSGLPSDRFSAERTGGSVSTLTIQRTQQEDSAVYLCASSLVGSGTDTQYFGPGTRLTVL.